The rows below give T cell receptor beta chains drawn from one sample of a study of blood T cell repertoires in COVID-19. Assay: immunoSEQ multiplex PCR; the TCRdb copy retains only in-frame clones and omits some. This sample has 150,000 to 180,000 clones, with about 90% found just once. The specimen was peripheral blood. These receptors all stem from a man aged 45-65 years with acute or convalescent COVID-19. Each CDR3 is given without its conserved first and last residue.

V gene | CDR3 protein
TRBV30 | AWSGLEAGGPEAF
TRBV6-5 | ASSRSREGLYEQY
TRBV5-1 | ASSFSGRVGEQY
TRBV28 | ASSSRRGAIDTQY
TRBV7-8 | ASSFSGNGNSPLH
TRBV28 | ASSRGGDEKLF
TRBV28 | ASSFTSGGRELF
TRBV5-1 | ASSLERGKGETQY
TRBV27 | ASSFTGGLNTEAF
TRBV5-5 | ASSSPGLPNEQF
TRBV20-1 | SASSGLEVRWQF
TRBV7-3 | ASSLSNAYNEQF
TRBV27 | ASSPAGGPRLANEQY
TRBV5-1 | ASSMLRDSSTDTQY
TRBV27 | ASSLAGGRTEAF
TRBV7-9 | ASSLDRDYGYT
TRBV19 | ASSPNRGANNGANVLT
TRBV7-9 | ASLGLSTGAREVQF
TRBV20-1 | SARDYDWAF
TRBV6-5 | ASTQGGAGYGYT
TRBV2 | ASSDNGGTKNIQY
TRBV4-1 | ASSQAQTEINSPLH
TRBV27 | ASSLPGTGTSEQY
TRBV19 | ASSTSLAGDIGKETQY
TRBV28 | ASSLSGFGSNQPQH
TRBV5-1 | ASSLKTSGTQETQY
TRBV11-1 | ASSTPRGRETQY
TRBV30 | AWSGQGAGGYT
TRBV6-1 | ASSEGEYNEQF